The 4 T cell receptor beta chains listed next were all sequenced from one sample in a study of blood T cell dynamics during melanoma immunotherapy. The repertoire was sequenced with immunoSEQ multiplex PCR; TCRdb's copy has only in-frame clones and lacks some. The table shows 7,000 or so clones, with approximately 88% occurring only once. Time point indicated: pre-treatment baseline. This sample comprised blood, obtained from a patient treated with checkpoint blockade. These receptor sequences come from a human donor with melanoma. Some clones in this sample may be carry-over from other donors' samples.

The chain has TRBV9 and TRBJ2-3, with 9 positions matching TRBD2. After removal of 8 bases from V and 5 bases from J, the junction contained 12 bases not matched to a gene. The CDR3 runs to 15 residues. CDR1 is SGDLS and CDR2 is YYNGEE in the germline V gene. The CDR3 sequence is CASQPVAGEVDTQYF. The CDR3, as DNA: TGTGCCAGTCAACCCGTAGCGGGGGAGGTAGATACGCAGTATTTT.

The V and J genes are TRBV28 and TRBJ1-3, with D maybe TRBD1 (6 bases). Germline V gene sequence: CDR1 MDHEN, CDR2 SYDVKM. V was pared by 5 bases and J by 8 bases, with 19 bases between. The CDR3 extends over 15 amino acids. CDR3 nucleotides: TGTGCCAGCAGTCCCGTGGGGGGGGCAAGGGACACCATATATTTT. Translation: CASSPVGGARDTIYF.

V and J are TRBV6-1 and TRBJ2-5; D unclear. Per the germline V gene, CDR1 is MNHNS and CDR2 is SASEGT. Trimming cost V 6 bases and J 5 bases, with 16 bases left between them. The CDR3 spans 14 residues. The CDR3 loop reads CASRGQWPRETQYF. The CDR3 DNA reads TGTGCCAGCAGAGGTCAGTGGCCCCGCGAGACCCAGTACTTC.

The chain employs TRBV5-1 and TRBJ1-5; TRBD1 agrees at 7 bases. The germline CDR1 and CDR2 sequences are SGHRS and YFSETQ. J lost 6 bases, V lost 4 bases, and 10 bases had no gene match. This CDR3 region has 15 residues. This CDR3 reads CASSPQGIRGQPQHF. Here the CDR3 DNA reads TGCGCCAGCAGCCCACAGGGGATTAGAGGTCAGCCCCAGCATTTT.